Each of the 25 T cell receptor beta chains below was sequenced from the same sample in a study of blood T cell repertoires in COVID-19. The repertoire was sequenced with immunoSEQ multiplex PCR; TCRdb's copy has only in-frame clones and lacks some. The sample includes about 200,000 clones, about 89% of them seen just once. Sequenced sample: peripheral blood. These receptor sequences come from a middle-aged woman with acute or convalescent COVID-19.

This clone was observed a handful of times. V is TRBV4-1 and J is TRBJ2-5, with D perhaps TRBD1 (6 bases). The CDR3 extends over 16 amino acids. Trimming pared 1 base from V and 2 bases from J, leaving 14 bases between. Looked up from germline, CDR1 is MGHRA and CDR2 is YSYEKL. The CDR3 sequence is CASSQGDMRGQETQYF. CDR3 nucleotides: TGCGCCAGCAGCCAAGGAGATATGAGGGGGCAAGAGACCCAGTACTTC.

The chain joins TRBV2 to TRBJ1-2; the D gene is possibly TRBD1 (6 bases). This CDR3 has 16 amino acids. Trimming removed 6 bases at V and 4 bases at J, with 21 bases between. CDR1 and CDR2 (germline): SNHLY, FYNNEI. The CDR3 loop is CASSAPGQRGSYGYTF. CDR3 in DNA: TGTGCCAGCAGCGCACCGGGACAAAGGGGAAGCTATGGCTACACCTTC. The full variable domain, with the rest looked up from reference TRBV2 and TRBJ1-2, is EPEVTQTPSHQVTQMGQEVILRCVPISNHLYFYWYRQILGQKVEFLVSFYNNEISEKSEIFDDQFSVERPDGSNFTLKIRSTKLEDSAMYFCASSAPGQRGSYGYTFGSGTRLTVV.

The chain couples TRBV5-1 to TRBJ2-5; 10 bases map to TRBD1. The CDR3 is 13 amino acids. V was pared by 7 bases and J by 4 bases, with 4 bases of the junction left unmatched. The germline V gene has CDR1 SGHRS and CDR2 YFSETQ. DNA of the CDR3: TGCGCCAGCGGTCGGGACAGGGGAGAGACCCAGTACTTC. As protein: CASGRDRGETQYF. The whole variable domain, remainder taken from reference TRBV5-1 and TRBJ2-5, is KAGVTQTPRYLIKTRGQQVTLSCSPISGHRSVSWYQQTPGQGLQFLFEYFSETQRNKGNFPGRFSGRQFSNSRSEMNVSTLELGDSALYLCASGRDRGETQYFGPGTRLLVL.

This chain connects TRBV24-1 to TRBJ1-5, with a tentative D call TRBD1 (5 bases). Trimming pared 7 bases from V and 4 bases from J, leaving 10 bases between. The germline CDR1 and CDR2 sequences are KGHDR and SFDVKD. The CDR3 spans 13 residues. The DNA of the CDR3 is TGTGCCACCAGCCCCCCAGGGAATCAGCCCCAGCATTTT. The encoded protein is CATSPPGNQPQHF.

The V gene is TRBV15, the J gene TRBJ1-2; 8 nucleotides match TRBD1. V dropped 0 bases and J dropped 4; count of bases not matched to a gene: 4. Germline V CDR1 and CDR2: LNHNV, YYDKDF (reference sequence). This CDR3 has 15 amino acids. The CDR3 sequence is CATSRDMGQAYGYTF. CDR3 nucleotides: TGTGCCACCAGCAGAGATATGGGACAGGCCTATGGCTACACCTTC.

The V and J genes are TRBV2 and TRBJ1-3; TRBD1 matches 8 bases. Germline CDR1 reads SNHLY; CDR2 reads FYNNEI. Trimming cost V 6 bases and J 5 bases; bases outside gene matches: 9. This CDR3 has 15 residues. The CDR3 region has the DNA TGTGCCAGCAGAACGGTCAGGGGGCCTAGAAACACCATATATTTT. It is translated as CASRTVRGPRNTIYF.

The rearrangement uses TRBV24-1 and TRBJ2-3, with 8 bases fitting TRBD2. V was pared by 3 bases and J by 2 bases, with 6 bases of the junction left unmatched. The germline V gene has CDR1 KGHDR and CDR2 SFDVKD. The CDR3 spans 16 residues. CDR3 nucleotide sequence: TGTGCCACCAGTGATCGGGGGGGGCCCTTCACAGATACGCAGTATTTT. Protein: CATSDRGGPFTDTQYF.

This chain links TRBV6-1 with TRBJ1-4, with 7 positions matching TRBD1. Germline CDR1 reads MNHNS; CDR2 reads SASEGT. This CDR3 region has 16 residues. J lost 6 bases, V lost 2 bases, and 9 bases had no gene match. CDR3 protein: CASSEYLAGGDEKLFF. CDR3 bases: TGTGCCAGCAGTGAATATTTGGCAGGGGGAGATGAAAAACTGTTTTTT.

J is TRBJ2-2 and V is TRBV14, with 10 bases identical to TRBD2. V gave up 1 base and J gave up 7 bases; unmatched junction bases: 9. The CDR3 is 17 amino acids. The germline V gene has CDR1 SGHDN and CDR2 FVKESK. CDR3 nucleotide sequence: TGTGCCAGCAGCCAAGTTTCTAGCGGGGGATTCAACGGGGAGCTGTTTTTT. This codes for CASSQVSSGGFNGELFF.

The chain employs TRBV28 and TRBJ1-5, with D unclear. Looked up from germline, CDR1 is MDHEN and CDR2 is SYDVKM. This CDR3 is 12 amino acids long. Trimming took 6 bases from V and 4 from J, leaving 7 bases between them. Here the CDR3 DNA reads TGTGCCAGCAGACAGACGAATCAGCCCCAGCATTTT. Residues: CASRQTNQPQHF.

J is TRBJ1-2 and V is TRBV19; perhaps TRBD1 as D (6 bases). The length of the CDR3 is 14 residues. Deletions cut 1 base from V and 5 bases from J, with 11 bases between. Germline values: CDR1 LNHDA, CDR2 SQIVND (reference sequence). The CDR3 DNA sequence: TGTGCCAGTAGTATAGGACAGGCAAATTATGGCTACACCTTC. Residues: CASSIGQANYGYTF.

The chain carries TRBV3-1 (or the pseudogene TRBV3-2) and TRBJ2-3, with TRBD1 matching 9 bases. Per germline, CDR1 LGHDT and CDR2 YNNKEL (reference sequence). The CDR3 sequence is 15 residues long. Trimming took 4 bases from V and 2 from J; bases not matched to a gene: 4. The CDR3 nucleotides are TGTGCCAGCAGCCCGTGGACAGGGGACACAGATACGCAGTATTTT. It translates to CASSPWTGDTDTQYF.

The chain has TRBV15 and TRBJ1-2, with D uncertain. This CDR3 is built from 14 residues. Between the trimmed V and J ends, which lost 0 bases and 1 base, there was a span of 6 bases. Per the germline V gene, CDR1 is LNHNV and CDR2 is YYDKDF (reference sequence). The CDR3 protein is CATSRDNSNYGYTF. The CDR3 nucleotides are TGTGCCACCAGCAGAGATAACAGTAACTATGGCTACACCTTC.

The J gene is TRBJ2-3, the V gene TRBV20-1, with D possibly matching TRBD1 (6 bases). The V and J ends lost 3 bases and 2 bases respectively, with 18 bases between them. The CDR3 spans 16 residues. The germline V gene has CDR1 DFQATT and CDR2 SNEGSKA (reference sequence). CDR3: CSASNAGAVHTDTQYF. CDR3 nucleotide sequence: TGCAGTGCTAGTAACGCAGGGGCCGTGCACACAGATACGCAGTATTTT.

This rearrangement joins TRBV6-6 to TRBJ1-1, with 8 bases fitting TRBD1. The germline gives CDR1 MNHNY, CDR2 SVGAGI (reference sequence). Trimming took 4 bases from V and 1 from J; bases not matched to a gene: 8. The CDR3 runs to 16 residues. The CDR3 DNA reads TGTGCCAGCAGTTCCTCTGCTGACAGGGGGAACACTGAAGCTTTCTTT. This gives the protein CASSSSADRGNTEAFF.

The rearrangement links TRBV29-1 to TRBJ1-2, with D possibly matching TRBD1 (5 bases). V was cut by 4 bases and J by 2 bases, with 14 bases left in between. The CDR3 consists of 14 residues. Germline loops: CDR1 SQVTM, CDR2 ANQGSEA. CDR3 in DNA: TGCAGCGTTGCCCCCGGCGGGGGGAACTATGGCTACACCTTC. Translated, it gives CSVAPGGGNYGYTF.

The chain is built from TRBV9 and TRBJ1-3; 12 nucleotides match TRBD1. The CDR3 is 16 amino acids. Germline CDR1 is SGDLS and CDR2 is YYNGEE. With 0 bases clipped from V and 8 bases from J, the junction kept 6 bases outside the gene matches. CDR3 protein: CASSVVGTGGLDTIYF. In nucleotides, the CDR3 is TGTGCCAGCAGCGTAGTCGGGACAGGGGGCTTGGACACCATATATTTT.

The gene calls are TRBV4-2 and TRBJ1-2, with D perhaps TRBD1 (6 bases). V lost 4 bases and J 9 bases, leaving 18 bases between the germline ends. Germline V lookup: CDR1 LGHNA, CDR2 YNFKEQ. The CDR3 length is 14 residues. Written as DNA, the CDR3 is TGTGCCAGCAGCCTCCTGGGGGCAGGGGTACGCTACACCTTC. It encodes CASSLLGAGVRYTF.

CDR3 bases: TGCGCCAGCAGCTCAACAGTTAGCACAGATACGCAGTATTTT. Residues: CASSSTVSTDTQYF. The rearrangement uses TRBV5-1 and TRBJ2-3, with no clear D. CDR3 length: 14 amino acids. Looked up from germline, CDR1 is SGHRS and CDR2 is YFSETQ. Deletions cut 3 bases from V and 0 bases from J, with 8 bases between.

As DNA, the CDR3 is TGTGCCACCCGGGAGGGAGCATATAGCAATCAGCCCCAGCATTTT. This gives the protein CATREGAYSNQPQHF. This chain links TRBV19 with TRBJ1-5; D unresolved. This CDR3 spans 15 amino acids. Germline CDR1 is LNHDA and CDR2 is SQIVND (reference sequence). Trimming stripped 10 bases from V and 0 bases from J, with 16 bases between. The entire variable domain, with the rest obtained from reference TRBV19 and TRBJ1-5, is as follows: DGGITQSPKYLFRKEGQNVTLSCEQNLNHDAMYWYRQDPGQGLRLIYYSQIVNDFQKGDIAEGYSVSREKKESFPLTVTSAQKNPTAFYLCATREGAYSNQPQHFGDGTRLSIL.

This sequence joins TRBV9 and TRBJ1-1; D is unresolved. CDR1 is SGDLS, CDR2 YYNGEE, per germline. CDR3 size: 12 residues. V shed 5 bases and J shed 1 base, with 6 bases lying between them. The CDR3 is CASSRQNTEAFF. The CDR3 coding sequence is TGTGCCAGCAGTCGACAGAACACTGAAGCTTTCTTT.

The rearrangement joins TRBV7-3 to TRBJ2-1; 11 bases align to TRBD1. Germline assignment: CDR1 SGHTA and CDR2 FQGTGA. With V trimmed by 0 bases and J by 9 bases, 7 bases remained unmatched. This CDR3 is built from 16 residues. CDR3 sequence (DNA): TGTGCCAGCAGCTTAACGGGACAGGGGGATTTAGGTGAGCAGTTCTTC. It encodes CASSLTGQGDLGEQFF.

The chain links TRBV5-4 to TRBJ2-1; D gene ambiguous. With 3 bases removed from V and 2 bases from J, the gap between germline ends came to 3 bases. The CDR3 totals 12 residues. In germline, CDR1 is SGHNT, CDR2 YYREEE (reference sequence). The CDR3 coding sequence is TGTGCCAGCAGCTCCGCCTACAATGAGCAGTTCTTC. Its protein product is CASSSAYNEQFF.

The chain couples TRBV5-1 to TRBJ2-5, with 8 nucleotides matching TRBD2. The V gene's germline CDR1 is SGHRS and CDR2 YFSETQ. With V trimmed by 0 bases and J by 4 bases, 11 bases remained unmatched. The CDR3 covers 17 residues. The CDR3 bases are TGCGCCAGCAGCTTGGGGCGTGCGACTAGCGAGGGAGAGACCCAGTACTTC. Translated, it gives CASSLGRATSEGETQYF.

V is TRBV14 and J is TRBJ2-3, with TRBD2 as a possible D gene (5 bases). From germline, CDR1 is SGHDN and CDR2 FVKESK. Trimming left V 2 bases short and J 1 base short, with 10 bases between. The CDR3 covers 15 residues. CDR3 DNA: TGTGCCAGCAGCCAATGGCGGGCGCGCACAGATACGCAGTATTTT. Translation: CASSQWRARTDTQYF.